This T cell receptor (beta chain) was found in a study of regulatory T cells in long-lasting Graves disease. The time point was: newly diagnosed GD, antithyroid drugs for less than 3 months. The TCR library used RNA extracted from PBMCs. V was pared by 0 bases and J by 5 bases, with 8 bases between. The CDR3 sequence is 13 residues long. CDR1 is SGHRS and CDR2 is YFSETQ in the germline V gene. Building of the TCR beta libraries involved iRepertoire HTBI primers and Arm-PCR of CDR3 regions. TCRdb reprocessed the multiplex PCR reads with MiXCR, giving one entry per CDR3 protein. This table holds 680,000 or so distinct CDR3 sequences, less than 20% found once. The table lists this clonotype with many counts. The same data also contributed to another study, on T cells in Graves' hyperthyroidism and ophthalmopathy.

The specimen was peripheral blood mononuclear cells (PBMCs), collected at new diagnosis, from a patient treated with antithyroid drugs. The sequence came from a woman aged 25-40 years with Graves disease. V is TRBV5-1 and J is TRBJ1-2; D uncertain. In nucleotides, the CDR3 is TGCGCCAGCAGCTTGGAAACTTATTATGGCTACACCTTC. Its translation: CASSLETYYGYTF.